This TCR beta chain originates from a study of shared T cell receptors in the human thymus. Sequenced by immunoSEQ multiplex PCR; TCRdb stores in-frame clones only, minus some. The sample has hundreds of thousands of clones; 88% are singletons. Losses at the gene ends were 5 bases for V and 5 bases for J; bases not matched to a gene: 17. Germline CDR1 is SGHAT and CDR2 is FQNNGV. The CDR3 runs 18 residues. These data were also reused for a study on human thymus T cells. That source adds: Corrective heart surgery yielded resections, and these provided the thymus tissue. Apparent skewing of V and J gene usage characterized both thymic and blood repertoires. In unrelated individuals, thymic repertoires overlapped highly, according to related research.

The clonotype comes from a boy in the first two years of life with a congenital heart defect. Sequenced input: thymocytes. V usage is TRBV11-2 and J usage is TRBJ2-1, with TRBD2 matching 8 bases. The CDR3 DNA sequence: TGTGCCAGCAGCCCAAGCCCCGGACTAGCAGCCCCCAACAATGAGCAGTTCTTC. It is translated as CASSPSPGLAAPNNEQFF.